This entry lists 10 T cell receptor beta chains sequenced from one sample in a study of blood T cells in healthy people across ages. Combining a sample-barcoded 5' primer with a J-beta primer mix, a second PCR ran for 7 to 11 cycles. TCRdb ran MiXCR on the 5' RACE reads and lists one entry per CDR3 protein. Of 800,000 to 950,000 distinct CDR3 sequences in the sample, roughly 28% were seen once. This sample also belongs to another study, concerning T cells of mothers and their children.

The sequencing input was blood. Receptors were obtained from a woman in her thirties or forties in good health.

Many counts were recorded for this clonotype. This chain connects TRBV6-5 to TRBJ1-1, with 8 bases aligning to TRBD1. J gave up 11 bases and V 6 bases, and 8 bases lay outside the gene matches. The CDR3 totals 12 residues. Per the germline V gene, CDR1 is MNHEY and CDR2 is SVGAGI. The CDR3 spells CASRTGQGRAFF. The CDR3 DNA sequence: TGTGCCAGCAGAACCGGACAGGGCCGGGCTTTCTTT.

A remark on this clonotype: A read error is possible here, since a much larger clone lies one base away. The chain combines TRBV5-1 with TRBJ2-5, with D unresolved. CDR3 length: 16 residues. Germline CDR1 and CDR2: SGHRS and YFSETQ. V shed 0 bases and J shed 11 bases, with 23 bases lying between them. DNA for the CDR3: TGCGCCAGCAGCTTGGGATGGCTCGATAGGACCTACAAGCAGTACTTC. Amino acid sequence: CASSLGWLDRTYKQYF.

In its sample, this clonotype was seen a few times. The CDR3 reads CASRSPNPTYEQYF. DNA for the CDR3: TGTGCCAGCAGGTCCCCCAATCCGACCTACGAGCAGTACTTC. The chain uses TRBV28 and TRBJ2-7; D is uncertain. The germline V gene has CDR1 MDHEN and CDR2 SYDVKM. V dropped 6 bases and J dropped 2 bases, with 14 bases sitting between them. The length of the CDR3 is 14 residues.

This clonotype was picked up many times. The chain has TRBV12-3 or TRBV12-4 and TRBJ1-5, with 9 nucleotides matching TRBD1. The CDR3 runs to 18 residues. V was pared by 6 bases and J by 3 bases, with 15 bases of the junction left unmatched. The CDR3 bases are TGTGCCAGCAGGGGGAAGGAGGGACAGGGAGGGAACAATCAGCCCCAGCATTTT. Translated: CASRGKEGQGGNNQPQHF.

The table lists this clonotype with many counts. This chain joins TRBV7-3 and TRBJ2-5; possibly TRBD2 for D (5 bases). Germline CDR1 is SGHTA and CDR2 is FQGTGA. There are 12 residues in the CDR3. The V gene lost 5 bases and the J gene lost 7 bases, with 11 bases spanning the gap. The CDR3 is CASSLEAGTQYF. The CDR3 DNA is TGTGCCAGCAGCCTAGAGGCGGGGACCCAGTACTTC. The full variable domain, its missing parts supplied by reference TRBV7-3 and TRBJ2-5, is GAGVSQTPSNKVTEKGKYVELRCDPISGHTALYWYRQSLGQGPEFLIYFQGTGAADDSGLPNDRFFAVRPEGSVSTLKIQRTERGDSAVYLCASSLEAGTQYFGPGTRLLVL.

This clonotype appeared a few times. The rearrangement uses TRBV27 and TRBJ2-1; D perhaps matches TRBD2 (5 bases). This CDR3 has 15 amino acids. CDR1 is MNHEY and CDR2 is SMNVEV in the germline V gene (reference sequence). Trimming shortened V by 5 bases and J by 0 bases, and 11 bases separated the two germline ends. The DNA for the CDR3 is TGTGCCAGCAGTCCCAGGACTGGCTCCTACAATGAGCAGTTCTTC. It codes for CASSPRTGSYNEQFF.

The sample holds a few counts of this clonotype. The V call is TRBV5-1, the J call TRBJ2-7; 8 bases align to TRBD1. CDR3 length: 15 amino acids. After removal of 4 bases from V and 2 bases from J, the junction contained 8 bases not matched to a gene. CDR1 and CDR2 from the germline V gene are SGHRS and YFSETQ. The DNA for the CDR3 is TGCGCCAGCAGCGTGAGAGGACAGGGCCCCTACGAGCAGTACTTC. Amino acid sequence: CASSVRGQGPYEQYF.

This clonotype was detected ten times or more. The chain links TRBV7-2 to TRBJ2-5; no clear D. Between the trimmed V and J ends, which lost 1 base and 0 bases, there was a span of 9 bases. The CDR3 is 15 residues long. The V gene's germline CDR1 is SGHTA and CDR2 FQGNSA. CDR3 region: CASSLVFRHQETQYF. The CDR3 DNA follows: TGTGCCAGCAGCTTAGTGTTCCGTCACCAAGAGACCCAGTACTTC.

In this sample, this clonotype turned up a few times. The rearrangement links TRBV5-5 to TRBJ2-1; 13 positions match TRBD2. The CDR3 sequence is 15 residues long. J gave up 9 bases and V 1 base, and 4 bases lay outside the gene matches. Germline V gene lookup returns CDR1 SGHKS and CDR2 YYEKEE (reference sequence). The CDR3 is CASSLLTSGGVEQFF. CDR3 DNA: TGTGCCAGCAGCTTGCTAACTAGCGGGGGGGTTGAGCAGTTCTTC.

Worth noting for this clonotype: Being one base from a much bigger clone, this may be a read error. The V gene is TRBV7-9, the J gene TRBJ1-2; 7 bases agree with TRBD1. The CDR3 runs 15 residues. With V trimmed by 4 bases and J by 2 bases, 7 bases remained unmatched. Germline V gene data show CDR1 as SEHNR and CDR2 as FQNEAQ (reference sequence). For the CDR3, the DNA is TGTGCCAGCAGCTCGACAGGGTGCTCGAACTATGGCTACACCTTC. Translated, it gives CASSSTGCSNYGYTF.